This T cell receptor (beta chain) was documented in a study of cytomegalovirus exposure and HLA in healthy donors. Findings of the study overall: In a later analysis, parvovirus B19, influenza, CMV and Epstein-Barr virus appeared linked to several top co-occurrence clusters. Prior analysis indicated that the majority of TCR beta V segments exhibited productivity approximately 90% or approximately 30% of the time.

As concerns this clone: Its antigen is not identified.

Vbeta (60) and Jbeta (13) primers were used in the PCR. Profiling relied on immunoSEQ multiplex PCR, and the TCRdb table lists in-frame clones only, not all of them. The sample has 200,000 to 250,000 clones, more than 60% seen once. This clonotype was sampled from a woman aged 30 to 39 in good health and CMV-seronegative. Material: PBMCs.

Written as DNA, the CDR3 is TGTGCCAGCAGCCAACAGTTTTTCTACGAGCAGTACTTC. Translated, it gives CASSQQFFYEQYF. The V gene is TRBV14, the J gene TRBJ2-7; the D is unclear. The V end was cut by 2 bases, the J end by 3 bases, with 8 bases between. Looked up from germline, CDR1 is SGHDN and CDR2 is FVKESK. The CDR3 is 13 residues long.